What follows are 5 T cell receptor beta chains derived from one specimen sequenced in a study of naive and memory T cell subsets (dated by TCRdb to 2017 to 2019). Library preparation employed UMI-ligation and nested PCR. The sample was run on an Illumina MiSeq. The beta constant-region primer was an equimolar mix of two oligonucleotides covering both TRBC1 and TRBC2. TCRdb reprocessing: public reads trimmed at Q25 with fastp, clones called with MiXCR, in-frame beta chains kept. Each record represents a unique CDR3 protein, reported with the most common genes and DNA among its rows. This sample has 70,000 to 95,000 distinct CDR3 sequences in its table, and 7% to 8% of those were observed once. The ten largest clones add up to around 1.6% of the sample. The sequencing sample was made of central memory CD4+ T cells from blood. The sample's cell subset or site label is to be understood as: central memory, CD45RA- CD27+. The receptor source for this set is a human donor in good health.

Many counts were recorded for this clonotype. This sequence joins TRBV29-1 and TRBJ1-3; possibly TRBD1 for D (5 bases). Germline V gene data show CDR1 as SQVTM and CDR2 as ANQGSEA. The CDR3 has 13 amino acids. V was cut by 2 bases and J by 1 base, with 6 bases left in between. CDR3: CSVERGSGNTIYF. DNA of the CDR3: TGCAGCGTTGAAAGGGGATCTGGAAACACCATATATTTT.

This chain joins TRBV19 and TRBJ1-1; tentative D call: TRBD1 (6 bases). Trimming took off 10 bases at V and 2 bases at J, with 20 bases between the two ends. This CDR3 comprises 15 residues. In germline, CDR1 is LNHDA, CDR2 SQIVND (reference sequence). The CDR3 sequence is CATDGGHSYNTEAFF. CDR3 DNA: TGTGCCACCGACGGGGGGCATAGCTATAACACTGAAGCTTTCTTT. Filled out from reference TRBV19 and TRBJ1-1, the complete variable domain reads DGGITQSPKYLFRKEGQNVTLSCEQNLNHDAMYWYRQDPGQGLRLIYYSQIVNDFQKGDIAEGYSVSREKKESFPLTVTSAQKNPTAFYLCATDGGHSYNTEAFFGQGTRLTVV.

This clonotype was observed a few times. The chain has TRBV6-4 and TRBJ1-2, with D tentatively TRBD1 (6 bases). The CDR3 runs 14 residues. Per germline, CDR1 MRHNA and CDR2 SNTAGT. V shed 0 bases and J shed 4 bases, with 9 bases lying between them. CDR3 DNA sequence: TGTGCCAGCAGTGACTCACAGGGTAGCTATGGCTACACCTTC. This encodes CASSDSQGSYGYTF.

In this sample, this clonotype turned up many times. In DNA form, the CDR3 reads TGTGCCTGGAGTGTCGGGGGATTCTACGAGCAGTACTTC. Amino acid sequence: CAWSVGGFYEQYF. The chain is built from TRBV30 and TRBJ2-7; D might be TRBD2 (6 bases). With 0 bases removed from V and 3 bases from J, the gap between germline ends came to 9 bases. The CDR3 totals 13 residues. Germline-derived CDR1 and CDR2 are GTSNPN and SVGIG (reference sequence). Full variable domain (remainder filled in from reference TRBV30 and TRBJ2-7): SQTIHQWPATLVQPVGSPLSLECTVEGTSNPNLYWYRQAAGRGLQLLFYSVGIGQISSEVPQNLSASRPQDRQFILSSKKLLLSDSGFYLCAWSVGGFYEQYFGPGTRLTVT.

This clonotype showed up many times. V usage is TRBV20-1 and J usage is TRBJ2-7; 9 bases agree with TRBD2. The CDR3 is made up of 14 amino acids. The germline V gene has CDR1 DFQATT and CDR2 SNEGSKA (reference sequence). With 3 bases clipped from V and 8 bases from J, the junction kept 11 bases outside the gene matches. The CDR3 coding sequence is TGCAGTGCTAGGTTGGCTAGCGGGAATCAGAAGCAGTACTTC. Its translation is CSARLASGNQKQYF.